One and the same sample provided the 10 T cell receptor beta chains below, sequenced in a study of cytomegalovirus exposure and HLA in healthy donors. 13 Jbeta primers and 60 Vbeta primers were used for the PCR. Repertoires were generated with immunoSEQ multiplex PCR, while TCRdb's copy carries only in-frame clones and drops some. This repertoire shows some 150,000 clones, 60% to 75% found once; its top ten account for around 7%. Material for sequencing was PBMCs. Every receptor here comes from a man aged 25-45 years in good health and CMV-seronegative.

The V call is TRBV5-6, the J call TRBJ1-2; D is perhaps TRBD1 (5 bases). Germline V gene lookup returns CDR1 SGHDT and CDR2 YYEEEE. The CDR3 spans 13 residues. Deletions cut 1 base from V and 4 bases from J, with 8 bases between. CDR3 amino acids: CASSLRQFYGYTF. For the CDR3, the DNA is TGTGCCAGCAGCTTGAGACAGTTCTATGGCTACACCTTC.

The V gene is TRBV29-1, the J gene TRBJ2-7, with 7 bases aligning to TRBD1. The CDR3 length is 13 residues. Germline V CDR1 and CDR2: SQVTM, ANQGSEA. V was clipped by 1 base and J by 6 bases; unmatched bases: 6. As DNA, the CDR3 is TGCAGCGTTGAAGGCCAGGGGGAAGTCGAGCAGTACTTC. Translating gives CSVEGQGEVEQYF.

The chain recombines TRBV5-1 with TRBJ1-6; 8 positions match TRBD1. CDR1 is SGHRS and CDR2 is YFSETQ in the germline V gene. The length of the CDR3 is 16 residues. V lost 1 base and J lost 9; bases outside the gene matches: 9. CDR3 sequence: CASSLSTGARGSPLHF. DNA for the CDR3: TGCGCCAGCAGCTTGTCGACAGGGGCGAGAGGTTCACCCCTCCACTTT.

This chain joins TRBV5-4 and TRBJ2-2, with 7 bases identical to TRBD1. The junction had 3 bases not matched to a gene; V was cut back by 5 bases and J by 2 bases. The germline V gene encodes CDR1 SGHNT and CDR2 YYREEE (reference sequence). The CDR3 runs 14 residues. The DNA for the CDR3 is TGTGCCAGCAGTGGGACAGCTAACACCGGGGAGCTGTTTTTT. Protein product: CASSGTANTGELFF.

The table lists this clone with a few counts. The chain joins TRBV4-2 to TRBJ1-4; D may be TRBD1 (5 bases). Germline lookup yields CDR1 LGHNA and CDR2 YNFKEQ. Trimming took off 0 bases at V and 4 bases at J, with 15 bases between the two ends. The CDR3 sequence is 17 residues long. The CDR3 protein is CASSQDLGGSGNEKLFF. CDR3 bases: TGTGCCAGCAGCCAAGATCTGGGGGGGAGTGGTAATGAAAAACTGTTTTTT.

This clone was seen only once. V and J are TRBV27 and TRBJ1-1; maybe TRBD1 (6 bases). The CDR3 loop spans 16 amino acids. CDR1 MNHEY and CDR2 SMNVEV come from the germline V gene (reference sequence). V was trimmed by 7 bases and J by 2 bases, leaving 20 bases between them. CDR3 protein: CASTKAGTLYNTEAFF. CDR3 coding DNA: TGTGCCAGCACTAAGGCCGGGACACTCTATAACACTGAAGCTTTCTTT.

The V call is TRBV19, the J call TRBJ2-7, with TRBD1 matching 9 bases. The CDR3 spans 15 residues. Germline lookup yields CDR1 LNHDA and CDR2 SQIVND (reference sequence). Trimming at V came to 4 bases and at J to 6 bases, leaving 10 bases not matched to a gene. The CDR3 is CASSRGQGIGSEQYF. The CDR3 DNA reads TGTGCCAGTAGTAGGGGACAGGGTATTGGAAGCGAGCAGTACTTC.

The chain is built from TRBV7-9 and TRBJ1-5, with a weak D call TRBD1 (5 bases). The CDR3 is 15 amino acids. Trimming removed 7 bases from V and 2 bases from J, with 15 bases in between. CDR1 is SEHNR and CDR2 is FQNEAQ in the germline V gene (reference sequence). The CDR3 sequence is CASTPVGGRNQPQHF. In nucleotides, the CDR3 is TGTGCCAGCACCCCGGTCGGGGGTCGCAATCAGCCCCAGCATTTT.

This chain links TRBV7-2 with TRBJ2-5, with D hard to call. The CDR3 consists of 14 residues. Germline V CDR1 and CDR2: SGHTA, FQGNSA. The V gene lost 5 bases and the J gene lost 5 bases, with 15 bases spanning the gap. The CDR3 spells CASSPAARTETQYF. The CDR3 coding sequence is TGTGCCAGCAGCCCGGCGGCCCGAACGGAGACCCAGTACTTC. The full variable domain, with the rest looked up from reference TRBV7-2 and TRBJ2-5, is GAGVSQSPSNKVTEKGKDVELRCDPISGHTALYWYRQSLGQGLEFLIYFQGNSAPDKSGLPSDRFSAERTGGSVSTLTIQRTQQEDSAVYLCASSPAARTETQYFGPGTRLLVL.

CDR3 sequence reads: CASSRDRGDTQYF. In DNA form, the CDR3 reads TGTGCCAGCAGCCGGGACAGGGGTGATACGCAGTATTTT. The genes are TRBV11-2 and TRBJ2-3; 10 nucleotides align to TRBD1. The CDR3 totals 13 residues. Germline CDR1 reads SGHAT; CDR2 reads FQNNGV. V gave up 5 bases and J gave up 6 bases; unmatched junction bases: 2.